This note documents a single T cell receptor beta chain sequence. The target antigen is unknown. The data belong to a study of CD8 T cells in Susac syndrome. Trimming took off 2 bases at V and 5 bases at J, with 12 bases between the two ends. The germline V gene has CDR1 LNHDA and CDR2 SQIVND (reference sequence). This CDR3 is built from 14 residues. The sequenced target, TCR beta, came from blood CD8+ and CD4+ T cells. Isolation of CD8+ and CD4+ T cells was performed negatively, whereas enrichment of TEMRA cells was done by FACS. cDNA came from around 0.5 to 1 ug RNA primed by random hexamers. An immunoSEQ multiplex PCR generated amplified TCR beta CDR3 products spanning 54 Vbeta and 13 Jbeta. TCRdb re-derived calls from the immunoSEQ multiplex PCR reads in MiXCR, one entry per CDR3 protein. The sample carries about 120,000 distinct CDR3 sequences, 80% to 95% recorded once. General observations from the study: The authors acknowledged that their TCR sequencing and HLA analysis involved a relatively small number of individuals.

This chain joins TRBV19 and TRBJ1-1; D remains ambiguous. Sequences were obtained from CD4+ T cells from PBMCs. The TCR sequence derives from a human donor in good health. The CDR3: CASSISGVSTEAFF. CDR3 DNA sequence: TGTGCCAGTAGTATAAGTGGGGTATCAACTGAAGCTTTCTTT.